Below are 8 T cell receptor beta chains sequenced from a single sample in a study of neurological immune-mediated disorders (dated by TCRdb to between 2018 and 2021). Sample time point, as interpreted from the label and publication: longitudinal time-point 1 (baseline). The method behind the library was 5' RACE. Sequencing instrument: Illumina HiSeq 2500. The public reads were reanalyzed by TCRdb: fastp trimming at Q25, MiXCR alignment, in-frame beta chains only. Rows are unified per CDR3 protein, each entry keeping the most common DNA and genes. Counted in this sample were roughly 36,000 distinct CDR3 sequences; roughly 3.1% of them appeared once. The biggest ten clones account for around 7.7% of the sample. The sample comprised PBMCs. These receptors all stem from an older woman with multiple sclerosis.

This clonotype occurred many times. V and J are TRBV7-2 and TRBJ2-1; 10 bases align to TRBD2. The CDR3 totals 15 residues. Looked up from germline, CDR1 is SGHTA and CDR2 is FQGNSA. J gave up 4 bases and V 5 bases, and 5 bases lay outside the gene matches. The CDR3 bases are TGTGCCAGCAGCCCCCCTAGCGGGGGATACAATGAGCAGTTCTTC. It is translated as CASSPPSGGYNEQFF.

This clonotype was found many times. This chain links TRBV12-3 or TRBV12-4 with TRBJ2-1; D could derive from TRBD1 or TRBD2 (5 bases each). V lost 2 bases and J lost 9, with 11 bases in between. CDR3 size: 13 residues. CDR3: CASSLLGVGEQFF. CDR3 nucleotides: TGTGCCAGCAGTTTATTGGGGGTAGGTGAGCAGTTCTTC.

This clonotype was seen repeatedly, ten times or more. Written as DNA, the CDR3 is TGTGCCAGCAGTTTGAGTTCACCCCTCCACTTT. This translates into CASSLSSPLHF. The rearrangement uses TRBV12-3 or TRBV12-4 and TRBJ1-6; D unclear. CDR3 length: 11 amino acids. V was cut by 3 bases and J by 9 bases, with 3 bases left in between.

This clonotype was observed a handful of times. This chain uses TRBV5-1 with TRBJ1-2; TRBD1 is a possible D gene (6 bases). V was clipped by 4 bases and J by 0 bases, with 10 bases between them. CDR1 is SGHRS and CDR2 is YFSETQ in the germline V gene. The CDR3 spans 14 residues. CDR3 amino acids: CASSRGTTNYGYTF. The CDR3 DNA follows: TGCGCCAGCAGCAGGGGGACAACTAACTATGGCTACACCTTC.

The gene calls are TRBV4-2 and TRBJ2-3, with TRBD2 identical over 13 bases. Germline V gives CDR1 LGHNA, CDR2 YNFKEQ. The trim removed 0 bases at V and 4 bases at J, leaving 13 bases unmatched. The CDR3 has 20 amino acids. The CDR3 loop reads CASSQDLRLAGGGESDTQYF. The CDR3 region has the DNA TGTGCCAGCAGCCAAGATCTTCGACTAGCGGGGGGAGGAGAGTCAGATACGCAGTATTTT.

This clonotype was picked up many times. The chain is built from TRBV5-1 and TRBJ2-5; TRBD1 matches 12 bases. The CDR3 consists of 17 residues. Germline lookup yields CDR1 SGHRS and CDR2 YFSETQ. J was trimmed by 5 bases and V by 0 bases; bases with no gene match: 8. The CDR3 DNA sequence: TGCGCCAGCAGCTTGGGCGCGGGACAGGGGGCTCGGGAGACCCAGTACTTC. Translation: CASSLGAGQGARETQYF.

This clonotype was observed many times. The V gene is TRBV5-1, the J gene TRBJ2-2; D is perhaps TRBD1 (6 bases). Trimming left V 0 bases short and J 1 base short, with 10 bases between. This CDR3 comprises 16 residues. Germline-derived CDR1 and CDR2 are SGHRS and YFSETQ. CDR3 nucleotides: TGCGCCAGCAGCTTGGCTGTGACAGGGAACACCGGGGAGCTGTTTTTT. Its protein is CASSLAVTGNTGELFF.

The sample holds many counts of this clonotype. This chain connects TRBV6-5 to TRBJ1-2, with D perhaps TRBD1 (5 bases). The V gene's germline CDR1 is MNHEY and CDR2 SVGAGI. CDR3 length: 13 amino acids. Trimming took off 2 bases at V and 6 bases at J, with 10 bases between the two ends. In DNA form, the CDR3 reads TGTGCCAGCAGTTACCAGGGCGCGAATGGCTACACCTTC. Translation: CASSYQGANGYTF.